The rows below give T cell receptor beta chains drawn from one sample of a study of T cell changes during pregnancy in multiple sclerosis. The protocol was immunoSEQ multiplex PCR, while the TCRdb copy is restricted to in-frame clones and leaves out a portion. The sample lists under 35,000 clones; around 89% were seen once. The sample in question was CD4+ T cells from peripheral blood mononuclear cells, obtained in the third trimester of pregnancy. The receptors originated from a female donor in good health, enrolled as a control in a pregnancy study. The CDR3 runs from the conserved cysteine through the conserved F or W. The D gene is left open where the match is weak. Part of the rows lack a size; the others show once, few, many or a class for expanded clones.

d_call clone_size j_call v_call cdr3_nt cdr3_aa
TRBD2 . TRBJ2-5 TRBV11-2 TGTGCCAGCAGCTTAGTTGCAGCGGGGACGGGGGAGACCCAGTACTTC CASSLVAAGTGETQYF
. . TRBJ1-5 TRBV6-6 TGTGCCAGCAGCTTACAGGGTTTCGGTCAGCCCCAGCATTTT CASSLQGFGQPQHF
TRBD2 . TRBJ2-1 TRBV7-8 TGTGCCAGCAGCCCCAAGACTAGCGGGAGTTGGAATGAGCAGTTCTTC CASSPKTSGSWNEQFF
TRBD2 . TRBJ2-2 TRBV13 TGTGCCAGCAGCTTAGAGGGTTTGAGACGGGGGGTAAGAACCGGGGAGCTGTTTTTT CASSLEGLRRGVRTGELFF
. once TRBJ2-4 TRBV11-3 TGTGCCAGCAGCTTAGATCTGGGGGGGGCCCCTAAAAACATTCAGTACTTC CASSLDLGGAPKNIQYF
TRBD2 . TRBJ2-1 TRBV19 TGTGCCAGTAGTATCTTAGCGGGAGGGCCCAATGAGCAGTTCTTC CASSILAGGPNEQFF
. . TRBJ1-2 TRBV2 TGTGCCAGCAGTGCAGGGAGGGCCACCCCAAGCTCTAACTATGGCTACACCTTC CASSAGRATPSSNYGYTF
. once TRBJ1-1 TRBV5-1 TGCGCCAGCAGCTTGGCGGCAGGGGCCTTCACTGAAGCTTTCTTT CASSLAAGAFTEAFF
TRBD1 . TRBJ1-1 TRBV19 TGTGCCAGTAGTATTAGACAGGGCAGGACTGAAGCTTTCTTT CASSIRQGRTEAFF
. . TRBJ1-6 TRBV6-1 TGTGCCAGCAGTGAAAGGCAGGGGAATTCACCCCTCCACTTT CASSERQGNSPLHF
. . TRBJ2-7 TRBV5-1 TGCGCCAGCAGCTTTGGCGGAGTTCGCTACGAGCAGTACTTC CASSFGGVRYEQYF
. . TRBJ1-1 TRBV5-6 TGTGCCAGCAGCTTGATAGGGGGAGAAGACACTGAAGCTTTCTTT CASSLIGGEDTEAFF
TRBD1 few TRBJ1-5 TRBV30 TGTGCCTGGAGTGGGACAGGGGGCAATCAGCCCCAGCATTTT CAWSGTGGNQPQHF
. . TRBJ2-1 TRBV5-1 TGCGCCAGCAGCACACACAGCCAGGGGACCTCATACAATGAGCAGTTCTTC CASSTHSQGTSYNEQFF
TRBD1 . TRBJ2-1 TRBV5-1 TGCGCCAGCAGCTTGATGCAGGGGGCTAGTAATGAGCAGTTCTTC CASSLMQGASNEQFF
TRBD1 few TRBJ2-7 TRBV7-9 TGTGCCAGCAGCCAGGACAGGGGGCGGGATGAGCAGTACTTC CASSQDRGRDEQYF